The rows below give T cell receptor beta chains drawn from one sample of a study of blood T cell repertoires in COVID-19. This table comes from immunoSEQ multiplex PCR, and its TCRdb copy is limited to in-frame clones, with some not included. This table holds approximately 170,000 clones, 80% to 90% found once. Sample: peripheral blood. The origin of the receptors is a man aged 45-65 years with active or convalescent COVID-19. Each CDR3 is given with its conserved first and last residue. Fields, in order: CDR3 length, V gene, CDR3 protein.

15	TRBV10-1	CASSERVSSYNEQFF
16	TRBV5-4	CASSTSGREISYEQYF
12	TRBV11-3	CATSGGTGELFF
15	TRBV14	CASSQQGSYNSPLHF
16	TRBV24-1	CATSDGDGGVRNEQFF
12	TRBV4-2	CASSRTDYGYTF
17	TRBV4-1	CASSQEGRGHSYNEQFF
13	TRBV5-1	CASNINGQGLQYF
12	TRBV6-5	CAAGGAGYGYTF
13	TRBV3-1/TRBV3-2	CASSHGQSYGYTF